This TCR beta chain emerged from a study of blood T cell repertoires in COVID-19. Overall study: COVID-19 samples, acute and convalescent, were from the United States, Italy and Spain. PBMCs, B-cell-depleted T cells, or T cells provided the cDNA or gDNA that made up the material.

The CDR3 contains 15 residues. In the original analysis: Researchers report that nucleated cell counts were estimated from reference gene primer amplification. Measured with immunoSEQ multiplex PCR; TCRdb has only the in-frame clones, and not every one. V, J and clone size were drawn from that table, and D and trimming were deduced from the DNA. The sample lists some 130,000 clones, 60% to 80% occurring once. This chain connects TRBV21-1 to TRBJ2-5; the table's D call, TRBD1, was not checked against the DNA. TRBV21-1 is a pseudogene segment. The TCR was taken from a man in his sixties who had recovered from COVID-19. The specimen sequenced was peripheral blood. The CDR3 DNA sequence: TGTGCCAGCAGCGGACAGGGGGGTAACCAAGAGACCCAGTACTTC. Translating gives CASSGQGGNQETQYF.